The 17 T cell receptor beta chains below come from one sample, sequenced in a study of OX40 agonist ivuxolimab in advanced cancers. The data were produced by immunoSEQ multiplex PCR, yet TCRdb's version contains in-frame clones alone and is incomplete. Of 35,000 to 40,000 clones detected, roughly 82% appear once; the ten largest clones hold about 20%. This sample comprised CD4+ or CD8+ T cells sorted from blood, obtained in a trial of the OX40 agonist ivuxolimab. These receptors originate from an adult with an advanced solid tumor such as melanoma, head and neck, liver or kidney cancer.

The genes are TRBV6-5 and TRBJ2-3, with 8 bases fitting TRBD2. CDR3 length equals 15 residues. Germline V gene lookup returns CDR1 MNHEY and CDR2 SVGAGI. J gave up 4 bases and V 7 bases, and 10 bases lay outside the gene matches. The CDR3 nucleotides are TGTGCCAGCAATAAACGGGGGGGCCCGGCAGATACGCAGTATTTT. Its translation: CASNKRGGPADTQYF.

The rearrangement uses TRBV7-8 and TRBJ2-5, with 9 bases identical to TRBD2. Unmatched junction bases numbered 11, after V lost 5 bases and J lost 7 bases. Looked up from germline, CDR1 is SGHVS and CDR2 is FQNEAQ. The CDR3 consists of 15 residues. The CDR3 sequence is CASSPLAGPRGTQYF. The DNA of the CDR3 is TGTGCCAGCAGCCCTCTAGCGGGGCCCCGGGGGACCCAGTACTTC.

The genes are TRBV6-6 and TRBJ1-2; perhaps TRBD1 as D (5 bases). CDR1 and CDR2 from the germline V gene are MNHNY and SVGAGI (reference sequence). The CDR3 is 14 residues long. V gave up 2 bases and J gave up 8 bases, with 15 bases separating them. CDR3 region: CASSYRAAGSGYTF. Here the CDR3 DNA reads TGTGCCAGCAGTTACAGGGCGGCAGGGAGCGGCTACACCTTC.

This clone turned up a few times. The V gene is TRBV28, the J gene TRBJ1-5; 9 positions match TRBD1. Trimming removed 6 bases from V and 0 bases from J; junction bases left unmatched: 3. CDR3 length equals 15 residues. Germline-derived CDR1 and CDR2 are MDHEN and SYDVKM. The CDR3 coding sequence is TGTGCCAGCAGCTGGGGACAGGGTAGCAATCAGCCCCAGCATTTT. Protein: CASSWGQGSNQPQHF. Based on the CDR3 plus reference TRBV28 and TRBJ1-5, the full variable domain is DVKVTQSSRYLVKRTGEKVFLECVQDMDHENMFWYRQDPGLGLRLIYFSYDVKMKEKGDIPEGYSVSREKKERFSLILESASTNQTSMYLCASSWGQGSNQPQHFGDGTRLSIL.

In its sample, this clone was seen a few times. The chain uses TRBV6-6 and TRBJ2-1; the D is unclear. Germline V CDR1 and CDR2: MNHNY, SVGAGI (reference sequence). There are 12 residues in the CDR3. The ends were cut back, 2 bases at V and 12 bases at J, with 11 bases in the middle. The DNA of the CDR3 is TGTGCCAGCAGTTACGGGGTCGAAGGGCAGTTCTTC. The encoded protein is CASSYGVEGQFF.

The V call is TRBV28, the J call TRBJ1-1; 8 positions agree with TRBD1. The CDR3 sequence is 15 residues long. The germline V gene has CDR1 MDHEN and CDR2 SYDVKM. V shed 0 bases and J 2 bases; nucleotides not matched to a gene: 2. The CDR3 region is CASSLWDRDNTEAFF. For the CDR3, the DNA is TGTGCCAGCAGTTTATGGGACAGGGACAACACTGAAGCTTTCTTT.

The chain combines TRBV6-5 with TRBJ2-7; D perhaps matches TRBD1 (5 bases). V was trimmed by 5 bases and J by 4 bases, leaving 12 bases between them. Germline V gives CDR1 MNHEY, CDR2 SVGAGI. CDR3 size: 13 residues. The chain's CDR3 is CASSGQLGYEQYF. CDR3 DNA: TGTGCCAGCAGTGGACAATTAGGGTACGAGCAGTACTTC.

This chain connects TRBV4-1 to TRBJ2-2, with D possibly being TRBD2 (6 bases). V was cut by 1 base and J by 5 bases, with 14 bases left in between. Germline V gives CDR1 MGHRA, CDR2 YSYEKL. CDR3 size: 16 residues. The CDR3 bases are TGCGCCAGCAGCCAAGGTTGGGGCGCGGGAACCGGGGAGCTGTTTTTT. Translated, it gives CASSQGWGAGTGELFF.

This clone was seen once. CDR3 sequence reads: CASSPTPGDPRPGANVLTF. The CDR3 nucleotides are TGTGCCAGCTCACCAACCCCCGGCGACCCGCGACCCGGGGCCAACGTCCTGACTTTC. The V call is TRBV18, the J call TRBJ2-6; the D is unclear. In germline, CDR1 is KGHSH, CDR2 LQKENI. This CDR3 comprises 19 residues. V dropped 2 bases and J dropped 4 bases, with 21 bases sitting between them.

The chain combines TRBV27 with TRBJ1-6; 8 bases map to TRBD1. J lost 6 bases, V lost 10 bases, and 5 bases had no gene match. Germline assignment: CDR1 MNHEY and CDR2 SMNVEV (reference sequence). The CDR3 spans 13 residues. The CDR3 is CATGTGVNSPLHF. Here the CDR3 DNA reads TGTGCCACCGGGACAGGAGTTAATTCACCCCTCCACTTT.

The table lists this clone with a few counts. The CDR3 spells CASSPGIGYGYTF. As DNA, the CDR3 is TGTGCCAGCAGCCCGGGGATCGGCTATGGCTACACCTTC. This rearrangement joins TRBV11-2 to TRBJ1-2; D unclear. The germline V gene encodes CDR1 SGHAT and CDR2 FQNNGV. V lost 5 bases to trimming and J lost 4 bases, with 11 bases between them. This CDR3 is built from 13 residues.

In its sample, this clone was seen a few times. CDR3 in amino acids: CASSQGGQPQHF. The DNA for the CDR3 is TGTGCCAGCAGCCAAGGGGGACAGCCCCAGCATTTT. This chain joins TRBV7-9 and TRBJ1-5, with a possible D match to TRBD1 (6 bases). V dropped 5 bases and J dropped 7 bases, with 9 bases sitting between them. The CDR3 extends over 12 amino acids. Germline V gene data show CDR1 as SEHNR and CDR2 as FQNEAQ (reference sequence).

A few counts support this clone. This chain joins TRBV6-1 and TRBJ1-5; D remains unclear. V lost 4 bases to trimming and J lost 1 base, with 5 bases between them. The CDR3 runs to 13 residues. Germline CDR1 and CDR2: MNHNS and SASEGT. CDR3: CASSGQSNQPQHF. In DNA, the CDR3 is TGTGCCAGCAGTGGGCAAAGCAATCAGCCCCAGCATTTT.

The V call is TRBV27, the J call TRBJ2-5; D is possibly TRBD1 (6 bases). From germline, CDR1 is MNHEY and CDR2 SMNVEV (reference sequence). V was cut by 5 bases and J by 5 bases, with 15 bases left in between. The CDR3 runs 14 residues. CDR3 sequence reads: CASSPVYGQETQYF. In DNA form, the CDR3 reads TGTGCCAGCAGTCCAGTTTACGGACAGGAGACCCAGTACTTC.

The chain employs TRBV19 and TRBJ2-5; D remains ambiguous. This CDR3 is 13 amino acids long. V lost 6 bases to trimming and J lost 1 base, with 9 bases between them. The germline gives CDR1 LNHDA, CDR2 SQIVND (reference sequence). The CDR3 DNA sequence: TGTGCCAGTAGGAGGACGAGCCAAGAGACCCAGTACTTC. The encoded protein is CASRRTSQETQYF.

CDR3: CASSKGLTTPREQYF. The DNA for the CDR3 is TGTGCCAGCAGCAAAGGTCTGACCACCCCAAGGGAGCAGTACTTC. The J gene is TRBJ2-7, the V gene TRBV21-1. TRBV21-1 is designated a pseudogene. The CDR3 is 15 residues long.

The chain joins TRBV7-9 to TRBJ2-7; D call uncertain. This CDR3 is built from 14 residues. Germline V gives CDR1 SEHNR, CDR2 FQNEAQ (reference sequence). V lost 5 bases and J lost 1, with 12 bases in between. DNA of the CDR3: TGTGCCAGCAGCCAATTAGCCGGGTCCTACGAGCAGTACTTC. This codes for CASSQLAGSYEQYF.